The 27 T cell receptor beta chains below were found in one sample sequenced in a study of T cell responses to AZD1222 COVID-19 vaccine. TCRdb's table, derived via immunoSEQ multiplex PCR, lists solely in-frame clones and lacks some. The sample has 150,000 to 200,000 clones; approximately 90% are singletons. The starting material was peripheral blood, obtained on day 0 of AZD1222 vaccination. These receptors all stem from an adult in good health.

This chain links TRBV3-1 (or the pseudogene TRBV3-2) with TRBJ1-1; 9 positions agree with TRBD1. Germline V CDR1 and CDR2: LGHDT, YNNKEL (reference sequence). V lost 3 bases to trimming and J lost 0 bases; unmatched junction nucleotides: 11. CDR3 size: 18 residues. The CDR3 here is CASSQGVDRGFVNTEAFF. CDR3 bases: TGTGCCAGCAGCCAGGGGGTGGACAGGGGATTCGTGAACACTGAAGCTTTCTTT.

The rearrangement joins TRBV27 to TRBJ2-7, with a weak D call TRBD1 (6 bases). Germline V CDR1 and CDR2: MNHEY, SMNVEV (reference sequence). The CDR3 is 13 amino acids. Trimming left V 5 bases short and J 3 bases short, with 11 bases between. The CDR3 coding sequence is TGTGCCAGCAGTGAGATCAGGGGCTACGAGCAGTACTTC. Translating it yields CASSEIRGYEQYF.

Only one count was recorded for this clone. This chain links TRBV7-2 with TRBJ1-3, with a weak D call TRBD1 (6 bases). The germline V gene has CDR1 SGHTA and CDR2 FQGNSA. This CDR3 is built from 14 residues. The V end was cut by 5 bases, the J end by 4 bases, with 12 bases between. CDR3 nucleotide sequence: TGTGCCAGCAGCCCTAGGGGGGGCGGAAACACCATATATTTT. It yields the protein CASSPRGGGNTIYF.

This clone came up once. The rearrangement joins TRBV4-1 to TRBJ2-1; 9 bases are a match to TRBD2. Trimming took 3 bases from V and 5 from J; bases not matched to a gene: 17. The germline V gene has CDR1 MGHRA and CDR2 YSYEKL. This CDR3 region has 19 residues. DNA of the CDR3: TGCGCCAGCAGCCAGGGTGACTTCAAAGCGTCTAGCGGGGACAATGAGCAGTTCTTC. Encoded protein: CASSQGDFKASSGDNEQFF.

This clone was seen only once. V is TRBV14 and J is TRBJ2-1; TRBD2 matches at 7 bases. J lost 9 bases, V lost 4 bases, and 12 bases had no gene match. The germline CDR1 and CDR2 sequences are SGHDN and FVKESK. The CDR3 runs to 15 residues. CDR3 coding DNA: TGTGCCAGCAGCCCGACTAGCTTAGGGGCGAGTGAGCAGTTCTTC. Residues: CASSPTSLGASEQFF.

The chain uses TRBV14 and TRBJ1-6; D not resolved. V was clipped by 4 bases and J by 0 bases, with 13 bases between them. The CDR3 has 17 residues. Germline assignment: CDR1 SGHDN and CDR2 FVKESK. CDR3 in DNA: TGTGCCAGCAGCCCCTCGGCGGCTAGCTCCTATAATTCACCCCTCCACTTT. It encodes CASSPSAASSYNSPLHF.

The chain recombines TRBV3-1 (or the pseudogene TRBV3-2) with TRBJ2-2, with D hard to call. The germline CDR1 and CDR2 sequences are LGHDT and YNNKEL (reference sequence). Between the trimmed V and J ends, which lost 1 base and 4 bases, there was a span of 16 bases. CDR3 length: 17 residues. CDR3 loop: CASSQAPQTSSTGELFF. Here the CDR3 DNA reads TGTGCCAGCAGCCAAGCACCCCAAACAAGCAGCACCGGGGAGCTGTTTTTT.

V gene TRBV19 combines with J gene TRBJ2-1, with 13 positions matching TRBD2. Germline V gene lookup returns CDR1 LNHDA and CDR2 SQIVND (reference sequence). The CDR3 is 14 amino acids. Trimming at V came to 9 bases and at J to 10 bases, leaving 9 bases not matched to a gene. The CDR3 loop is CASTGTSGNQEQFF. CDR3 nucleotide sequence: TGTGCCAGCACCGGGACTAGCGGGAATCAGGAGCAGTTCTTC.

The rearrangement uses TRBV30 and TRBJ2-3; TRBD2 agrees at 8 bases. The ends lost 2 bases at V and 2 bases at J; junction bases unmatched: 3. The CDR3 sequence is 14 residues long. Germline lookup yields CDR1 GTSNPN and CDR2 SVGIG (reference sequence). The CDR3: CAWSISGATDTQYF. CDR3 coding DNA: TGTGCCTGGAGTATTAGCGGGGCCACAGATACGCAGTATTTT.

The CDR3 reads CASSVASDRGSTEAFF. The CDR3 coding sequence is TGTGCCAGCAGCGTAGCGTCCGACAGGGGTAGCACTGAAGCTTTCTTT. The chain employs TRBV9 and TRBJ1-1, with 8 bases aligning to TRBD1. CDR1 and CDR2 (germline): SGDLS, YYNGEE. The trim removed 0 bases at V and 4 bases at J, leaving 8 bases unmatched. This CDR3 contains 16 residues.

The CDR3 loop is CASSTLAGEREQYF. The CDR3 region has the DNA TGTGCCAGCAGTACCTTAGCGGGAGAAAGGGAGCAGTACTTC. The V call is TRBV28, the J call TRBJ2-7; 9 positions match TRBD2. Germline V gene data show CDR1 as MDHEN and CDR2 as SYDVKM. Trimming took 5 bases from V and 7 from J; bases not matched to a gene: 9. The CDR3 is made up of 14 amino acids.

The CDR3 region is CASRQGEIGYTF. The DNA for the CDR3 is TGTGCCAGTAGGCAGGGGGAAATTGGCTACACCTTC. This chain joins TRBV19 and TRBJ1-2; 7 nucleotides agree with TRBD1. The V segment lost 6 bases and the J segment 7 bases; nucleotides outside the gene matches: 5. The CDR3 loop spans 12 amino acids. Germline-derived CDR1 and CDR2 are LNHDA and SQIVND (reference sequence).

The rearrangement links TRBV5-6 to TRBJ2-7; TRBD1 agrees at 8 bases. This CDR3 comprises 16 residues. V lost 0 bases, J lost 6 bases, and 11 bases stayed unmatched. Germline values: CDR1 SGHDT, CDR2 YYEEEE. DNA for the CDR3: TGTGCCAGCAGCTTGGACTGGACAGGGCTAGCCCTCGAGCAGTACTTC. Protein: CASSLDWTGLALEQYF.

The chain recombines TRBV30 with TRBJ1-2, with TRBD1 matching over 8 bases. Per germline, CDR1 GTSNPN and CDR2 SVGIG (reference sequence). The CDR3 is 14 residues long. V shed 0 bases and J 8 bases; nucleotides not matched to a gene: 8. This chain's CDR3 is CAWSVVQGANGYTF. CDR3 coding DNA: TGTGCCTGGAGTGTCGTGCAGGGGGCTAACGGCTACACCTTC.

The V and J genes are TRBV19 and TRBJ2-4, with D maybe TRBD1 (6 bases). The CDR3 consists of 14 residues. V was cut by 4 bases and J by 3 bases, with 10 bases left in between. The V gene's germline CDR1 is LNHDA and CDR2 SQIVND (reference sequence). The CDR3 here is CASSRAGDKNIQYF. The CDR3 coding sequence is TGTGCCAGTAGTAGAGCAGGGGACAAAAACATTCAGTACTTC.

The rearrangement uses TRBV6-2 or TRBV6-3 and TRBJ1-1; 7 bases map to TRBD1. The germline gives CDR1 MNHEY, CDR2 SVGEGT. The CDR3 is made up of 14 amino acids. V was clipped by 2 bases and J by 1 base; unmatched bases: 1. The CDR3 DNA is TGTGCCAGCAGTTACCCAGGGGGGAACACTGAAGCTTTCTTT. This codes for CASSYPGGNTEAFF.

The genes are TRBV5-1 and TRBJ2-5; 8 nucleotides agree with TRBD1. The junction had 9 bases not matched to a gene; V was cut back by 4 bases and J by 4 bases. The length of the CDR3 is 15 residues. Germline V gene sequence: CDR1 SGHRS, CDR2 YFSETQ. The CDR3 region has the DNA TGCGCCAGCAGCGTCGGACAGGGAAGCAGAGAGACCCAGTACTTC. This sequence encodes CASSVGQGSRETQYF.

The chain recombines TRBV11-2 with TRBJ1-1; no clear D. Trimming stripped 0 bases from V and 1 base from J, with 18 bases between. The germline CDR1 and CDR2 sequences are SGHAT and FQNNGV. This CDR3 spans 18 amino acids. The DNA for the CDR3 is TGTGCCAGCAGCTTAGATCGGGCAGGATCGCCGAAGAACACTGAAGCTTTCTTT. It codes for CASSLDRAGSPKNTEAFF.

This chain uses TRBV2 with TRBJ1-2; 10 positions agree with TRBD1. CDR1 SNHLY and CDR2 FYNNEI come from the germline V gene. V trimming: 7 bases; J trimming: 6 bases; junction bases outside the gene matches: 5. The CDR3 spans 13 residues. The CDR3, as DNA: TGTGCCAGCACTACGGGGACAGGGGATGGCTACACCTTC. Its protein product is CASTTGTGDGYTF.

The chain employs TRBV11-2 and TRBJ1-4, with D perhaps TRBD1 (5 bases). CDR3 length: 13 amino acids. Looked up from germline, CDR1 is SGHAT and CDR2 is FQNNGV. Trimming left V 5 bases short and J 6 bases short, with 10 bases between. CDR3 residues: CASSQDNHEKLFF. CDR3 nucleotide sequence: TGTGCCAGCAGCCAGGACAACCATGAAAAACTGTTTTTT.

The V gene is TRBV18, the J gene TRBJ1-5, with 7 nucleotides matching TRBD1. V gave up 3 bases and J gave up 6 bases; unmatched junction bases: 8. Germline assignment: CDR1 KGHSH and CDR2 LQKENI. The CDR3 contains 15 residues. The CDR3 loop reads CASSPNPSGGQPQHF. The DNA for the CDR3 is TGTGCCAGCTCACCGAATCCCTCAGGGGGTCAGCCCCAGCATTTT. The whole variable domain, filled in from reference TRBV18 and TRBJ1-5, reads NAGVMQNPRHLVRRRGQEARLRCSPMKGHSHVYWYRQLPEEGLKFMVYLQKENIIDESGMPKERFSAEFPKEGPSILRIQQVVRGDSAAYFCASSPNPSGGQPQHFGDGTRLSIL.

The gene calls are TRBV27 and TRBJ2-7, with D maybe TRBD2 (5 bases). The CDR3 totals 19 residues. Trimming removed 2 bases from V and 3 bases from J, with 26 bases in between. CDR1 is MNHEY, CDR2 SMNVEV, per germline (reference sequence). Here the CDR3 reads CASSLAPPSGSFSSYEQYF. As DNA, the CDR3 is TGTGCCAGCAGTTTAGCCCCCCCTTCGGGGAGCTTCTCGAGCTACGAGCAGTACTTC.

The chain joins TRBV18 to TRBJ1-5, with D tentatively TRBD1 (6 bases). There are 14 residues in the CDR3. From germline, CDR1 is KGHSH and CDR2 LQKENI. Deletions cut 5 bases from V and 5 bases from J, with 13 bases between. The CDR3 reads CASSTPWGHQPQHF. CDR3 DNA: TGTGCCAGCTCAACCCCGTGGGGGCATCAGCCCCAGCATTTT. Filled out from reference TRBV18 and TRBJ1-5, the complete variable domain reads NAGVMQNPRHLVRRRGQEARLRCSPMKGHSHVYWYRQLPEEGLKFMVYLQKENIIDESGMPKERFSAEFPKEGPSILRIQQVVRGDSAAYFCASSTPWGHQPQHFGDGTRLSIL.

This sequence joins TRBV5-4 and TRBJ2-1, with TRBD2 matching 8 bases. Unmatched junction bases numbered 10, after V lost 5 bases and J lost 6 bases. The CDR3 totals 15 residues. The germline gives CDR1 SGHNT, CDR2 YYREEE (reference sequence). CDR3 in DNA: TGTGCCAGCAGATTCGGCGGGGGGCAGGGCAATGAGCAGTTCTTC. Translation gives CASRFGGGQGNEQFF.

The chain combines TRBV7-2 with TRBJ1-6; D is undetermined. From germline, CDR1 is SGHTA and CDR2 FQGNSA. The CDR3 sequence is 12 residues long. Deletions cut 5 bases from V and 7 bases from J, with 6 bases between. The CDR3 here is CASSRRNSPLHF. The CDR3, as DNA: TGTGCCAGCAGCCGGAGGAATTCACCCCTCCACTTT.

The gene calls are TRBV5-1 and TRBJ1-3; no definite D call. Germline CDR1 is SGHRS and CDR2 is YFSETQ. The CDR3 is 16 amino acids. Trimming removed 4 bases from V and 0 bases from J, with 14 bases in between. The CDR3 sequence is CASSLSDGNSGNTIYF. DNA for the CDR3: TGCGCCAGCAGCCTCTCGGACGGGAACTCTGGAAACACCATATATTTT.

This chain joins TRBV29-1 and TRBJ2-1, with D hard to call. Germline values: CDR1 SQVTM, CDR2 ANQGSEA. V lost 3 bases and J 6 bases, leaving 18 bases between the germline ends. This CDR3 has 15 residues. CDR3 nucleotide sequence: TGCAGCGTTGATCCCACACTTCAAAGGTTCAATGAGCAGTTCTTC. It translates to CSVDPTLQRFNEQFF.